One sample yielded the 8 T cell receptor beta chains listed below, sequenced in a study of blood T cells in healthy people across ages. It was with a sample-barcoded 5' primer and a J-beta primer mix that a second PCR of about 6 to 11 cycles was run. MiXCR, applied by TCRdb to the 5' RACE reads, yields one record per CDR3 protein. This sample yields about 640,000 distinct CDR3 sequences, of which roughly 50% are seen a single time; over 30% belongs to the top ten. Sample: blood. These TCRs come from a man aged 55 to 70 in good health.

This clonotype was counted between two and nine times. The chain employs TRBV12-3 or TRBV12-4 and TRBJ2-5, with D tentatively TRBD1 (6 bases). This CDR3 region has 13 residues. Trimming cost V 7 bases and J 4 bases, with 13 bases left between them. The CDR3 nucleotides are TGTGCCAGCACTTCAACAGGGATAGAGACCCAGTACTTC. As protein: CASTSTGIETQYF.

The V and J genes are TRBV29-1 and TRBJ1-2; D remains ambiguous. The CDR3 loop spans 14 amino acids. The V gene's germline CDR1 is SQVTM and CDR2 ANQGSEA. The V gene lost 5 bases and the J gene lost 4 bases, with 17 bases spanning the gap. The CDR3 loop reads CSVRERALSYGYTF. CDR3 bases: TGCAGCGTTCGAGAGAGGGCCCTGAGCTATGGCTACACCTTC.

V usage is TRBV7-9 and J usage is TRBJ2-2, with D uncertain. The length of the CDR3 is 15 residues. The ends were cut back, 5 bases at V and 1 base at J, with 11 bases in the middle. Germline V gives CDR1 SEHNR, CDR2 FQNEAQ (reference sequence). CDR3 nucleotide sequence: TGTGCCAGCAGCCTCCTAGACGGGAACACCGGGGAGCTGTTTTTT. Its protein is CASSLLDGNTGELFF.

J is TRBJ2-5 and V is TRBV20-1, with D uncertain. Per the germline V gene, CDR1 is DFQATT and CDR2 is SNEGSKA (reference sequence). This CDR3 comprises 11 residues. Trimming took 3 bases from V and 0 from J, leaving 2 bases between them. The CDR3 region is CSARHQETQYF. The CDR3, as DNA: TGCAGTGCTAGGCACCAAGAGACCCAGTACTTC.

CDR3 loop: CASSKAGPKRQRTDTQYF. CDR3 nucleotide sequence: TGTGCCAGCAGCAAAGCTGGCCCGAAGCGGCAGCGCACAGATACGCAGTATTTT. V and J are TRBV21-1 and TRBJ2-3; TRBD2 reflects the table's D call only, with no check against the DNA. TRBV21-1 is labeled a pseudogene. This CDR3 has 18 amino acids.

The V call is TRBV3-1, the J call TRBJ2-3, with D uncertain. Trimming removed 0 bases from V and 4 bases from J, with 11 bases in between. CDR1 LGHDT and CDR2 YNNKEL come from the germline V gene (reference sequence). The CDR3 runs to 15 residues. The DNA of the CDR3 is TGTGCCAGCAGCCAAGATTGGGCCAATTCAGATACGCAGTATTTT. It encodes CASSQDWANSDTQYF.

As to this clonotype: Germline and junction disagree at one end, which may indicate a read error. The rearrangement uses TRBV7-2 and TRBJ2-3; D is perhaps TRBD2 (5 bases). This CDR3 comprises 14 residues. The germline gives CDR1 SGHTA, CDR2 FQGNSA. The CDR3 protein is CAISFGRRGDTQYF. For the CDR3, the DNA is TGTGCCATCAGCTTCGGTCGTCGCGGGGATACGCAGTATTTT. Variable domain in full (rest from reference TRBV7-2 and TRBJ2-3): GAGVSQSPSNKVTEKGKDVELRCDPISGHTALYWYRQSLGQGLEFLIYFQGNSAPDKSGLPSDRFSAERTGGSVSTLTIQRTQQEDSAVYLCAISFGRRGDTQYFGPGTRLTVL.

The V call is TRBV27, the J call TRBJ1-6; a weak D match, TRBD1 (6 bases). Germline V gene sequence: CDR1 MNHEY, CDR2 SMNVEV (reference sequence). CDR3 length: 13 amino acids. Trimming left V 6 bases short and J 14 bases short, with 17 bases between. CDR3 region: CASSVQGPLALHF. CDR3 coding DNA: TGTGCCAGCAGCGTACAGGGTCCGCTAGCCCTCCACTTT.